This T cell receptor (beta chain) appears in the sequencing data of a study of T-cell memory formation after mild COVID-19. Broader study findings: Clones contracting day 15 to 85 were balanced CD4/CD8; later expanders leaned CD4+.

This clonotype has more than one count but fewer than ten. The antigen is undetermined. MiXCR was run by TCRdb on the 5' RACE reads, yielding one entry per CDR3 protein. The sample records about 120,000 distinct CDR3 sequences, roughly 20% being singletons. Germline loops: CDR1 SGHRS, CDR2 YFSETQ. CDR3 length: 14 amino acids. Trimming took 0 bases from V and 6 from J, leaving 12 bases between them. The J gene is TRBJ1-2, the V gene TRBV5-1; no reliable D call. The TCR originated in a man between 18 and 29 years old who had mild COVID-19 (a few samples of this study predate the infection). Cell type and time point are not known. Material: PBMCs or a T cell subset sorted from them (not recorded which). The CDR3 nucleotides read TGCGCCAGCAGCTTGGCTTCCGGAGCCCATGGCTACACCTTC. It specifies CASSLASGAHGYTF.